The present T cell receptor (beta chain) was sequenced within a study of Tregs in tolerant kidney transplant recipients. Findings and caveats of the study: The most relevant donor-specific Treg TCRbeta repertoire apparently came from expansion with activated donor B cells. Findings come from small patient numbers and require larger validation.

The V gene's germline CDR1 is SGHRS and CDR2 YFSETQ. The CDR3 is made up of 20 amino acids. After removal of 1 base from V and 2 bases from J, the junction contained 20 bases not matched to a gene. Related graft donors supplied nonmyeloablative bone marrow transplants, and mixed chimerism was transient. Thawed PBMCs were FACS-sorted into unstimulated CD4+CD25+CD127- regulatory T cells, CD4+CD25- non-regulatory cells, CD4 and CD8 cells. Assay: immunoSEQ multiplex PCR; the TCRdb copy retains only in-frame clones and omits some. The sample lists 74,000 or so clones, around nine tenths occurring once. For this clone: Its specificity is unknown.

The sample in question was CD4+ T cells from blood (PBMCs), obtained 24 months after the transplant. The clonotype comes from a human patient who received a combined kidney and bone marrow transplant. A subset of T cells may come from the graft donor. This chain uses TRBV5-1 with TRBJ2-5, with 7 bases identical to TRBD2. The CDR3 loop reads CASSLSRTRQGIGRQETQYF. The CDR3 DNA sequence: TGCGCCAGCAGCTTGTCCCGGACTAGGCAAGGGATTGGGCGGCAAGAGACCCAGTACTTC.